The present TCR beta chain was sequenced within a study of T cells after yellow fever vaccination. Overall study context: SMART-Seq v4 Ultra Low Input served to prepare low-cell-number fractions.

General study points: Peaking on day 5 versus 15, the secondary response was faster but weaker. Repertoires obtained by FACS sorting could include abundant clonotypes that entered as contaminants from the bulk population. At around 96% for CD4 and almost 90% for CD8, most primary-vaccination clones showed up again after the booster.

TCRdb processed the 5' RACE reads anew with MiXCR; each CDR3 protein has one entry. Of hundreds of thousands of distinct CDR3 sequences in the sample, 10% to 15% are singletons; the top ten hold under 15%. The CDR3 loop spans 13 amino acids. The V end lost 4 bases, the J end lost 4 bases, and 10 bases lay between the germline ends. Germline V lookup: CDR1 SGHRS, CDR2 YFSETQ. Notes on this clonotype: Its specificity is not known.

This receptor was obtained from a man younger than 40 who received the YFV17D yellow fever vaccine. This specimen consisted of PBMCs, obtained on the day of the yellow fever booster vaccination. This chain connects TRBV5-1 to TRBJ2-3; D remains unclear. CDR3 in amino acids: CASSPATSDTQYF. The CDR3 DNA is TGCGCCAGCAGCCCGGCTACTTCAGATACGCAGTATTTT.